A single T cell receptor beta chain is shown here with its context. CDR3 size: 13 residues. Trimming at V came to 10 bases and at J to 2 bases, leaving 6 bases not matched to a gene. Germline CDR1 reads MDHEN; CDR2 reads SYDVKM. These data originate in a study of blood T cell repertoires in COVID-19. Study overall: In each case, the material was cDNA or gDNA derived from T cells, B-cell-depleted T cells, or PBMCs.

Here immunoSEQ multiplex PCR was the method, and the copy in TCRdb shows in-frame clones only, minus some. This table has hundreds of thousands of clones, around nine tenths appearing once. Cohort placement rested on clinical history that participants reported themselves. What the recovered Cohort 3 donors had was two negative PCRs, clearance, or symptom resolution. The sequenced sample consisted of PBMCs or T cells enriched from blood (not recorded which). The rearrangement uses TRBV28 and TRBJ2-7; 9 nucleotides line up with TRBD2. The receptor was derived from a woman aged 45-65 years who had recovered from COVID-19. The CDR3 region is CATMTSGTYEQYF. The CDR3 region has the DNA TGTGCCACCATGACTAGCGGTACCTACGAGCAGTACTTC.